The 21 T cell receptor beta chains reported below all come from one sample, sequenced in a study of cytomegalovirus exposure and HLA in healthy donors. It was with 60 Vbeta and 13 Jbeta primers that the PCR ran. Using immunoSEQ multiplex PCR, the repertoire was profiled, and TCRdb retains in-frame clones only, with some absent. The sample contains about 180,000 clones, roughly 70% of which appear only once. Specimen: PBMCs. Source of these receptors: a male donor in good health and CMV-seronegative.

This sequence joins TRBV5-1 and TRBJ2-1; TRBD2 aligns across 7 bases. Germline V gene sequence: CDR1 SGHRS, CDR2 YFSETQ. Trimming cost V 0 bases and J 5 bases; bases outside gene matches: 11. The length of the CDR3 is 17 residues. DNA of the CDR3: TGCGCCAGCAGCTTGGCTCGCGGGAGCCCTTTCAACAATGAGCAGTTCTTC. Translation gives CASSLARGSPFNNEQFF.

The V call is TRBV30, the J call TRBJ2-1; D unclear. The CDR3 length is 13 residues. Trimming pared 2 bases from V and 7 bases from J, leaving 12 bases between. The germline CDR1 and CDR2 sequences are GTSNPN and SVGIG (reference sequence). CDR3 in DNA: TGTGCCTGGAGTCGGGTAGGCTATAATGAGCAGTTCTTC. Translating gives CAWSRVGYNEQFF.

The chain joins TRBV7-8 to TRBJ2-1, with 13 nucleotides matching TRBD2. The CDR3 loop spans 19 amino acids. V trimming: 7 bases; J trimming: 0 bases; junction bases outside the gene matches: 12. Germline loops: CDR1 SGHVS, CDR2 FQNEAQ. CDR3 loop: CASNYWTSGSGSSYNEQFF. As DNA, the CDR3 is TGTGCCAGCAACTACTGGACTAGCGGGAGCGGGAGCTCCTACAATGAGCAGTTCTTC.

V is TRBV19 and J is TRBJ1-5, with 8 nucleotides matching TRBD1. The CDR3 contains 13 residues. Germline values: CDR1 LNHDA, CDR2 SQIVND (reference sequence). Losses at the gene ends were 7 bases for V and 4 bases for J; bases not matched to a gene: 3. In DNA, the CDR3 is TGTGCCAGTACCCGGACAGGGAATCAGCCCCAGCATTTT. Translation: CASTRTGNQPQHF.

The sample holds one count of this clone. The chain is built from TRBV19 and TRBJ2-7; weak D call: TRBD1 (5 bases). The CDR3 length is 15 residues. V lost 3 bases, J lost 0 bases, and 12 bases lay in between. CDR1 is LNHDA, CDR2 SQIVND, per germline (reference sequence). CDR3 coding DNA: TGTGCCAGTAGTATGTCCTCCAGGGACTCCTACGAGCAGTACTTC. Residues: CASSMSSRDSYEQYF.

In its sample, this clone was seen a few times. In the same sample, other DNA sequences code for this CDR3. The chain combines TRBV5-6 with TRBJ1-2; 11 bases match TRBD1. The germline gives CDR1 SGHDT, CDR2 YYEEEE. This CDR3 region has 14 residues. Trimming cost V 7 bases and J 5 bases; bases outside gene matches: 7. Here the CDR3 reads CASSSGTGGYGYTF. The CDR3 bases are TGTGCCAGCTCCTCCGGGACAGGGGGATATGGCTACACCTTC.

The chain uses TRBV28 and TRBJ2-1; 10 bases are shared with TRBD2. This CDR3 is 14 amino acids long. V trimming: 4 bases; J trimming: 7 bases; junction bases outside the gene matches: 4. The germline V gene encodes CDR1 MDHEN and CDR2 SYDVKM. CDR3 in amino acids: CASSSTGLANEQFF. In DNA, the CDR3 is TGTGCCAGCAGTTCTACGGGACTAGCGAATGAGCAGTTCTTC.

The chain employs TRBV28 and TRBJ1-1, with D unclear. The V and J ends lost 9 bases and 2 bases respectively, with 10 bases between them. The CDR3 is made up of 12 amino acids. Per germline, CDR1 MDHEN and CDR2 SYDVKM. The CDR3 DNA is TGTGCCAGTAGGTGGGCAAACACTGAAGCTTTCTTT. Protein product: CASRWANTEAFF.

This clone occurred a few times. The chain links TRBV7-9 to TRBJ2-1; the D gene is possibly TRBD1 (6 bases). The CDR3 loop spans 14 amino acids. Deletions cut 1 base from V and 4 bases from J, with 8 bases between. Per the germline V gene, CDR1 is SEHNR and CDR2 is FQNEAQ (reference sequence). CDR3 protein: CASSLVTGYNEQFF. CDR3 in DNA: TGTGCCAGCAGCTTAGTGACAGGATACAATGAGCAGTTCTTC.

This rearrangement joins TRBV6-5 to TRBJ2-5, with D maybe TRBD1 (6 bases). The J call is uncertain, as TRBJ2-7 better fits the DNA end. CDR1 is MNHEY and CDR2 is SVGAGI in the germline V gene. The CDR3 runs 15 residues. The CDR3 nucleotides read TGTGCCAGCAGTTACTCGGGCAGGGGTTCCTACGAGCAGTACTTC. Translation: CASSYSGRGSYEQYF.

CDR3 in DNA: TGTGCCAGTTCAACAGGGATCCGGGAGACCCAGTACTTC. Protein product: CASSTGIRETQYF. The chain has TRBV19 and TRBJ2-5, with D possibly being TRBD1 (6 bases). Germline V gene lookup returns CDR1 LNHDA and CDR2 SQIVND (reference sequence). The CDR3 is made up of 13 amino acids. Trimming pared 8 bases from V and 5 bases from J, leaving 15 bases between.

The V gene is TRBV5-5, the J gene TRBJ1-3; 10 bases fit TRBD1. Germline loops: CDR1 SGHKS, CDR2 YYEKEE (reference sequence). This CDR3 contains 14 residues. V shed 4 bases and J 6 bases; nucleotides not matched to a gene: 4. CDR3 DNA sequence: TGTGCCAGCAGCCTCGGACAGGGGGTAAACACCATATATTTT. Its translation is CASSLGQGVNTIYF.

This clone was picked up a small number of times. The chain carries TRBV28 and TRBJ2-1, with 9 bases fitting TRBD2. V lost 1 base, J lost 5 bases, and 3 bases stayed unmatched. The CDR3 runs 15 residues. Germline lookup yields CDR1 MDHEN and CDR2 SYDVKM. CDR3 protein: CASSLSLAGHNEQFF. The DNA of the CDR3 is TGTGCCAGCAGTTTATCACTAGCGGGCCACAATGAGCAGTTCTTC.

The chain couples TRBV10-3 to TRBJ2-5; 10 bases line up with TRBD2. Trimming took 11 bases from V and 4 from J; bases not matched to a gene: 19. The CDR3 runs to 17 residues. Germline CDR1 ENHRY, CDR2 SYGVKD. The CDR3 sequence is CASHGASGREGAETQYF. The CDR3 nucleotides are TGTGCCTCCCACGGGGCTAGCGGGAGAGAGGGGGCAGAGACCCAGTACTTC.

The CDR3 region is CASIVSWGGSNQPQHF. Here the CDR3 DNA reads TGTGCCAGCATCGTTTCCTGGGGAGGTAGCAATCAGCCCCAGCATTTT. The genes are TRBV28 and TRBJ1-5; unclear D gene. The V gene's germline CDR1 is MDHEN and CDR2 SYDVKM. This CDR3 contains 16 residues. The V end was cut by 7 bases, the J end by 0 bases, with 16 bases between.

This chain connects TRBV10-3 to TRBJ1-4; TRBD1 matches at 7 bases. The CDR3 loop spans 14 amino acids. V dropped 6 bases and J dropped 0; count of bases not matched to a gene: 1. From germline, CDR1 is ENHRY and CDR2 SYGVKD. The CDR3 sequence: CAIRGTATNEKLFF. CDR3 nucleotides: TGTGCCATCAGGGGGACAGCAACTAATGAAAAACTGTTTTTT.

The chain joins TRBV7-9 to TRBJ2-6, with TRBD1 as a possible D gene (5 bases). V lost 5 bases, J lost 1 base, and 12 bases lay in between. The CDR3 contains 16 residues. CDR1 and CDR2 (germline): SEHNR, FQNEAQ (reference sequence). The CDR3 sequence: CASSPPGASGANVLTF. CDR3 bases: TGTGCCAGCAGCCCCCCTGGGGCATCTGGGGCCAACGTCCTGACTTTC.

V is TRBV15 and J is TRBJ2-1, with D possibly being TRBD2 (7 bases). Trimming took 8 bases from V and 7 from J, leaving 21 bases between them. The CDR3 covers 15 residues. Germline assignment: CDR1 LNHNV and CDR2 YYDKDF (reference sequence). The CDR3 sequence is CATHAPWEGVNEQFF. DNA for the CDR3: TGTGCCACCCACGCGCCCTGGGAGGGGGTGAATGAGCAGTTCTTC.

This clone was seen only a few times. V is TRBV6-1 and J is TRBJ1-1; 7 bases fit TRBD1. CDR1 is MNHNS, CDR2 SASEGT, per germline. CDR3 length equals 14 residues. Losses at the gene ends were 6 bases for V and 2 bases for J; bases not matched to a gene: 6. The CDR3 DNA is TGTGCCAGCAGGGACCAGGGGGTCAACACTGAAGCTTTCTTT. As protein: CASRDQGVNTEAFF.

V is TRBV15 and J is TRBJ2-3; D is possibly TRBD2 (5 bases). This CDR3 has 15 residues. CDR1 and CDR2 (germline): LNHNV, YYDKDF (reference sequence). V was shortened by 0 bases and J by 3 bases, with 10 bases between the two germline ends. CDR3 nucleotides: TGTGCCACCAGCAGAGAAGCTGGAGGAACAGATACGCAGTATTTT. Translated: CATSREAGGTDTQYF.

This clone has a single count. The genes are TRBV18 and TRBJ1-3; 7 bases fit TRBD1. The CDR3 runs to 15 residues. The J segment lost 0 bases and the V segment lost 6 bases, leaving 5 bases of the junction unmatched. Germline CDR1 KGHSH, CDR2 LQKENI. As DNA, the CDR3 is TGTGCCAGCTCCAGGGACAGAAGCTCTGGAAACACCATATATTTT. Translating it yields CASSRDRSSGNTIYF. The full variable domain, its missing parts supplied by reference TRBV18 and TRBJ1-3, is NAGVMQNPRHLVRRRGQEARLRCSPMKGHSHVYWYRQLPEEGLKFMVYLQKENIIDESGMPKERFSAEFPKEGPSILRIQQVVRGDSAAYFCASSRDRSSGNTIYFGEGSWLTVV.